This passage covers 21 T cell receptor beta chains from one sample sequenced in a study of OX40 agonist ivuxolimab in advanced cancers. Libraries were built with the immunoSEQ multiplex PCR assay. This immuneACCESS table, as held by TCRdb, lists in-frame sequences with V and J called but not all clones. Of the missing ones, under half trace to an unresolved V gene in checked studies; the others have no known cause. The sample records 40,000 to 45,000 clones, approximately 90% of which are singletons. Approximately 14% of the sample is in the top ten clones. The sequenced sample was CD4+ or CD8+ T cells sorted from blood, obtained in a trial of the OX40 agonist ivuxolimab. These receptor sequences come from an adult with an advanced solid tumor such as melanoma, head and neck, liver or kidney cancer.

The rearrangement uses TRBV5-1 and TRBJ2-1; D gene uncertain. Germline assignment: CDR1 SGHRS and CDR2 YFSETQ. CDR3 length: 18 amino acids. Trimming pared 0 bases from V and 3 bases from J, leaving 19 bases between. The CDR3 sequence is CASSLGDTYPHFYNEQFF. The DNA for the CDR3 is TGCGCCAGCAGCTTGGGAGACACCTACCCGCACTTCTACAATGAGCAGTTCTTC.

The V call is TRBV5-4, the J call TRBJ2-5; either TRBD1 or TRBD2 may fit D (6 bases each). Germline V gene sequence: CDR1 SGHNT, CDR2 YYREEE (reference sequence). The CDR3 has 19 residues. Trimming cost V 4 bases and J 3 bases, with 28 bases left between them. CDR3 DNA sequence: TGTGCCAGCAGCCGCCAGGGGAATCTAGCCGGGGGACTGGAAGAGACCCAGTACTTC. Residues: CASSRQGNLAGGLEETQYF.

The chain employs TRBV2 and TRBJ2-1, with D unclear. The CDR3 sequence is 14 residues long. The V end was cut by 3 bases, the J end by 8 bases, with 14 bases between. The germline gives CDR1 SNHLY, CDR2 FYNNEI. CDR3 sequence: CASSEVGPSDEQFF. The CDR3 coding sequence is TGTGCCAGCAGTGAGGTCGGTCCGTCGGATGAGCAGTTCTTC.

The CDR3 loop is CASSSLAGGYEQYF. The CDR3 coding sequence is TGTGCCAGCAGCTCCTTAGCGGGCGGATACGAGCAGTACTTC. This sequence joins TRBV5-7 and TRBJ2-7; TRBD2 aligns across 7 bases. TRBV5-7 counts as an open reading frame of uncertain function. The junction had 7 bases not matched to a gene; V was cut back by 3 bases and J by 4 bases. This CDR3 is 14 amino acids long.

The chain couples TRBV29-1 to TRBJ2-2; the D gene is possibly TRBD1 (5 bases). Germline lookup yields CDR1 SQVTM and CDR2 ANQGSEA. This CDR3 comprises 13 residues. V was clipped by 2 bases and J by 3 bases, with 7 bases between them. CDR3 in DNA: TGCAGCGTTGAAACAGGCTACACCGGGGAGCTGTTTTTT. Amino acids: CSVETGYTGELFF.

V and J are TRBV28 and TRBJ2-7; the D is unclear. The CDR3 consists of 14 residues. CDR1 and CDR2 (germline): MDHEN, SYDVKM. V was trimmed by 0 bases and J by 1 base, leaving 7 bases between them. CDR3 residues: CASSLWSRSYEQYF. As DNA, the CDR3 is TGTGCCAGCAGTTTATGGTCCAGATCCTACGAGCAGTACTTC.

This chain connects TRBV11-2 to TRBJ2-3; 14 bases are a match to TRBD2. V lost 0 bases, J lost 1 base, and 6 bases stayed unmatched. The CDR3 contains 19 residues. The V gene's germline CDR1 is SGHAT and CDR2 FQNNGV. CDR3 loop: CASSLDPGLAGVGTDTQYF. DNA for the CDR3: TGTGCCAGCAGCTTAGACCCGGGACTAGCGGGAGTAGGCACAGATACGCAGTATTTT.

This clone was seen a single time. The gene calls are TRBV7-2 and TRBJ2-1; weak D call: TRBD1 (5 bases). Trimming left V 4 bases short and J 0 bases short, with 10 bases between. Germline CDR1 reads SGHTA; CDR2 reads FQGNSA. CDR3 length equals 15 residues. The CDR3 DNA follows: TGTGCCAGCAGCTGGACATGGAGCTCCTACAATGAGCAGTTCTTC. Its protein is CASSWTWSSYNEQFF.

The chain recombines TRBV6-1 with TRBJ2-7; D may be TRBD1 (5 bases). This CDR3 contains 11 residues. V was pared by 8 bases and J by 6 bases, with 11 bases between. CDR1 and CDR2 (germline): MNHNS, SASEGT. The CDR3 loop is CASGQGVEQYF. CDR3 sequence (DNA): TGTGCCAGCGGCCAAGGGGTCGAGCAGTACTTC.

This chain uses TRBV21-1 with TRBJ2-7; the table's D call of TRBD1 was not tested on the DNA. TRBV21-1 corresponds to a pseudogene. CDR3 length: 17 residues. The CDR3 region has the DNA TGTGCCAGCAGCAAAGAGCCCTTCTACAGGGTCTCCTACGAGCAGTACTTC. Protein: CASSKEPFYRVSYEQYF.

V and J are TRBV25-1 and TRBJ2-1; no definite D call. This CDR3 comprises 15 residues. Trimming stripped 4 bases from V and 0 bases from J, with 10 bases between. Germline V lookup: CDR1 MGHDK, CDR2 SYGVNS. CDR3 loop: CASSGYLSSYNEQFF. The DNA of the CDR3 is TGTGCCAGCAGTGGGTATTTGAGCTCCTACAATGAGCAGTTCTTC. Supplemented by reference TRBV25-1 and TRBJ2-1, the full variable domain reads EADIYQTPRYLVIGTGKKITLECSQTMGHDKMYWYQQDPGMELHLIHYSYGVNSTEKGDLSSESTVSRIRTEHFPLTLESARPSHTSQYLCASSGYLSSYNEQFFGPGTRLTVL.

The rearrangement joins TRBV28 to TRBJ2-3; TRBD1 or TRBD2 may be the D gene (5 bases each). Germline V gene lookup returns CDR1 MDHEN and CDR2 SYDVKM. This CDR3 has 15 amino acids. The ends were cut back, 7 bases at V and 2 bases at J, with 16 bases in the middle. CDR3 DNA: TGTGCCAGCAAAAAGGGACGGGGAGTCACAGATACGCAGTATTTT. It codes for CASKKGRGVTDTQYF.

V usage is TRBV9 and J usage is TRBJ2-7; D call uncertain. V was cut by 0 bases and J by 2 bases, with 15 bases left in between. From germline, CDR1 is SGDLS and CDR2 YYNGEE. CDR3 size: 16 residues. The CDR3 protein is CASSVGINPPPYEQYF. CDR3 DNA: TGTGCCAGCAGCGTAGGAATTAATCCCCCACCCTACGAGCAGTACTTC.

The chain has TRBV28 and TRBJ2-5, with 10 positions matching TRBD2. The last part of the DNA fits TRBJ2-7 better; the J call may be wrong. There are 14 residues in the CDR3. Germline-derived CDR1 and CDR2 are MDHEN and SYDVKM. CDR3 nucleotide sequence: TGTGCCAGCAGTTTAGGGCTAGCGGGGGACGAGCAGTACTTC. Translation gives CASSLGLAGDEQYF.

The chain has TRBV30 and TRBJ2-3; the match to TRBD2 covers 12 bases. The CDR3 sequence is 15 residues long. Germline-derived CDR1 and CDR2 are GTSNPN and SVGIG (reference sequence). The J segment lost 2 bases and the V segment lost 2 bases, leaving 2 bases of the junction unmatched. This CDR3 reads CAWSPSGRDTDTQYF. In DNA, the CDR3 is TGTGCCTGGAGTCCTAGCGGGAGGGACACAGATACGCAGTATTTT.

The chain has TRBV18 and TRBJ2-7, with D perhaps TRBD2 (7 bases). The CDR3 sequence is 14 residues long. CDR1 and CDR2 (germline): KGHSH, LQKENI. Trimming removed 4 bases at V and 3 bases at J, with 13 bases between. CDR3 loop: CASSRQGRVYEQYF. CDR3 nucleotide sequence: TGTGCCAGCTCACGTCAGGGGAGGGTCTACGAGCAGTACTTC.

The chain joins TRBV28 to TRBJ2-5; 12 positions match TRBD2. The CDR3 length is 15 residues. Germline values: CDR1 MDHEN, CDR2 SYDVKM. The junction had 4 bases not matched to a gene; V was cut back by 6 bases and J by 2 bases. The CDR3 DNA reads TGTGCCAGCAGGCAGACTAGCGGGAGTCAAGAGACCCAGTACTTC. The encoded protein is CASRQTSGSQETQYF.

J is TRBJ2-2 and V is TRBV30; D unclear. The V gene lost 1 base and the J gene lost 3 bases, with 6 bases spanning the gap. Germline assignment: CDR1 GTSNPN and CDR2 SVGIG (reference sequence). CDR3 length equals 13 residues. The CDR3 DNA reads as TGTGCCTGGAGTGGCGGATACACCGGGGAGCTGTTTTTT. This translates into CAWSGGYTGELFF.

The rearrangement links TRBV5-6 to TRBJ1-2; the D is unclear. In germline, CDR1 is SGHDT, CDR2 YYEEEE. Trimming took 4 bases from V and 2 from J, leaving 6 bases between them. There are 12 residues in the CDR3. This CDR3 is CASSGRNYGYTF. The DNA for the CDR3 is TGTGCCAGCAGCGGACGGAACTATGGCTACACCTTC.

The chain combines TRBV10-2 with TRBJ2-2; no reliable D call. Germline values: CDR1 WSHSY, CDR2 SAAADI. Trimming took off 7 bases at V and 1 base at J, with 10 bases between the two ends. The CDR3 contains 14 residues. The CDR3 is CASTQTMNTGELFF. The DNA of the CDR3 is TGCGCCAGCACCCAGACAATGAACACCGGGGAGCTGTTTTTT.

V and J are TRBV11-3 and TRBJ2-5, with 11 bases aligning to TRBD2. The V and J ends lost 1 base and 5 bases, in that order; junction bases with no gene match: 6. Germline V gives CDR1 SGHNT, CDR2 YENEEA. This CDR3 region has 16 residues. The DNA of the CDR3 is TGTGCCAGCAGCTTAGGCCTAGCGGGAGGCGTGGAGACCCAGTACTTC. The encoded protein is CASSLGLAGGVETQYF. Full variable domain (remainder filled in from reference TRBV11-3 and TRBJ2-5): EAGVVQSPRYKIIEKKQPVAFWCNPISGHNTLYWYLQNLGQGPELLIRYENEEAVDDSQLPKDRFSAERLKGVDSTLKIQPAELGDSAVYLCASSLGLAGGVETQYFGPGTRLLVL.